This T cell receptor (beta chain) was identified in a study of identical twins. Healthy Caucasian donors formed the entire cohort. Each CDR3 protein gets one entry after TCRdb re-called the 5' RACE reads with MiXCR. This table has approximately 350,000 distinct CDR3 sequences, about 12% appearing once. Germline CDR1 and CDR2: LGHNA and YNFKEQ. The CDR3 totals 14 residues. V was pared by 1 base and J by 0 bases, with 6 bases between. This clonotype was picked up a small number of times. The same data also went into a second study, on yellow fever vaccine responses in identical twins.

The genes are TRBV4-2 and TRBJ1-2; unclear D gene. Sequenced sample: CD8+ T cells sorted from blood. The TCR originated in a woman aged 18-29 years in good health. The CDR3 loop is CASSQAGTNYGYTF. CDR3 nucleotides: TGTGCCAGCAGCCAAGCTGGGACTAACTATGGCTACACCTTC.